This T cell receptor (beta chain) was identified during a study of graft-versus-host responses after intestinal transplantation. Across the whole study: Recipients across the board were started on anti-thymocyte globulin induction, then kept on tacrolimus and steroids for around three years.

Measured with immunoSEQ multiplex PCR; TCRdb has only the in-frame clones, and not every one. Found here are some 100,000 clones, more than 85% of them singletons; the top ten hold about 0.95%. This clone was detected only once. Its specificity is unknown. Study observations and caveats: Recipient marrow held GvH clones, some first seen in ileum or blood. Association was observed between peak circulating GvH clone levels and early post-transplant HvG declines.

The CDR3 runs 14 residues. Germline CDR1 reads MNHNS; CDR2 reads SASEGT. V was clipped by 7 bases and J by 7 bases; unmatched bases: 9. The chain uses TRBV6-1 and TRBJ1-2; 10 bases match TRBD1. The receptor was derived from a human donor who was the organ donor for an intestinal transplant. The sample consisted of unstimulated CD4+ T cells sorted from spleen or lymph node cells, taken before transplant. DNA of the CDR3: TGTGCCAGCACTTCGACAGGGGGCTTTAGTGGCTACACCTTC. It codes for CASTSTGGFSGYTF.